Below, one T cell receptor beta chain is given with its context. The clone's antigen remains unknown. No much larger clonotype is one base removed from it; base qualities were not supplied. The cohort comprised 670 or so healthy bone marrow donors. At the time of sampling, all cohort members were nominally healthy, though unrecorded immune exposures were likely present. The donor tested CMV seronegative and was one of the 352 seronegative cohort members. A peripheral blood sample was provided by each donor, and peripheral blood mononuclear cells were used for TCR beta sequencing. Genomic DNA extraction from the blood cell samples was performed with the Qiagen DNeasy Blood Extraction Kit. Library preparation was by the immunoSEQ multiplex PCR assay. The multiplex PCR relied on a mix of 60 forward primers for TCR Vbeta segments and 13 reverse primers for TCR Jbeta segments. The CDR3 region of rearranged TCR beta genes was amplified from genomic DNA by a multiplex PCR assay. On the Illumina HiSeq System, the amplified TCR beta libraries were sequenced as 87-base-pair reads. As for the original processing: In a later analysis, some 80 million unique TCR beta chains were counted across the roughly 670 repertoires, and around 11 million of these chains were shared by at least two donors. Raw reads were error-corrected and collapsed into unique sequences with a nearest-neighbor algorithm that merged closely related sequences to remove PCR and sequencing errors. V, D and J gene segments were assigned by aligning CDR3 sequences to IMGT reference sequences. For a sequence to be retained, a match of at least six nucleotides was required to both a V gene segment and a J gene segment. Rearrangements were called productive when the CDR3 lacked stop codons and stayed in frame with V and J; all others were non-productive. CDR3 was defined by IMGT convention, running from the second conserved V-encoded cysteine to the conserved J-encoded phenylalanine. The earlier analysis of some 540 of the donors excluded any sequence lacking an unambiguous match to a single V gene segment. An earlier analysis of under 750 of the donors called V segments functional above 56.7% productive rearrangements and segregating when the between-donor standard deviation exceeded 5%. A statistical classification framework was developed to diagnose cytomegalovirus status using the catalog of TCR beta chain sequences. V and J gene assignment, in a later analysis, came from comparing TCR nucleotide sequences with IMGT/GENE-DB human TR gene sequences. In a later analysis, CDR3 sequences and most-parsimonious VDJ recombination scenarios were assigned using the TCRdist pipeline. In a later analysis, every TCR beta chain was defined by the combination of its CDR3 amino acid sequence and its V-gene family, and reads without a unique V-gene family were dropped. As a way to deal with suspected cross-contamination and a sequencing artifact, a later analysis dropped nearly 600 nucleotide sequences that were highly shared and had low generation probability. A later analysis calculated a clonal expansion index for each public chain from normalized within-repertoire ranks of inferred template counts. Generation probabilities in a later analysis came from a VDJ recombination model fitted to out-of-frame rearrangements, and those results were checked against IGoR. Hypergeometric tests were used in a later analysis to score TCR-TCR, TCR-HLA and TCR-CMV co-occurrence, with a repertoire-size bias correction applied to the TCR pairs. In a later analysis, false discovery rates were estimated by permuting HLA or CMV assignments 20 times. In a later analysis, co-occurring TCRs were grouped using DBSCAN, and TCRdist sequence similarity was added for clustering within HLA-allele-positive subsets. Co-occurrence clustering excluded repertoires with fewer than 30,000 or more than 120,000 public chains, plus five with anomalous nucleotide sharing. TCRdb took this table from immuneACCESS and kept in-frame rearrangements with V and J called. Such tables lack part of the clones; where checked against another copy, unresolved V genes explain under half of the gap, and the rest is unexplained. V, J and clone size reflect that table, while D and trimming were determined from the DNA. Counted in this sample were about 130,000 clones; approximately 80% of them appeared once. The biggest ten clones account for 2.7% of the sample.

The junction shows trimming of 8 bases on V and 1 base on J, and the gene matches do not reach 6 bases of it. Reading the germline V gene gives CDR1 SGHVS and CDR2 FNYEAQ. Reading from cysteine to phenylalanine, the CDR3 counts 15 amino acids. The kept DNA is CDR3 alone, 45 bases in frame from the first base. This specimen comes from a study of cytomegalovirus exposure and HLA in healthy donors (dated by TCRdb to 2017 to 2019). The study in broad terms: In an earlier analysis of 450 to 750 of the donors, approximately 260 Gb of sequence data and approximately 120 million unique TCR beta sequences from 180 million or so T cells were reported. An early release covering around 630 HLA-typed donors comprised about 320 gigabases of sequencing data and some 79 million unique TCR sequences. Among the roughly 410 genotyped donors, approximately 81% belonged to the genetic ancestry cluster associated with self-reported Caucasian donors. The study aimed to test whether signatures of past pathogen exposure could be identified by cataloging public T cell receptors. Using immunosequencing, the study profiled T cell repertoires from 666 subjects and related those repertoires to cytomegalovirus serostatus. Besides the first cohort of more than 650 subjects, a separate validation cohort made up of roughly 130 different subjects was used. High-throughput TCR immunosequencing, statistical association of individual TCRs with disease status, and machine learning were combined to predict cytomegalovirus infection status. In a later analysis, previously published TCR beta repertoires from several hundred donors were re-analyzed and high-resolution HLA genotyping was added so that TCR occurrence patterns could be studied. The later analysis used no new phenotypic data to find candidate immune exposures, relying instead on TCR beta sequences and their occurrence across donors. An earlier analysis of around 580 of the donors used high-throughput TCR beta sequencing to judge whether each TCR beta V gene segment behaved as functional or pseudogenic. Donor age, sex, ethnicity and CMV serostatus were compiled alongside the repertoire data. Genome-wide SNP genotypes for about 65% of the 666 donors were used in a later genetic analysis, which treated that subset as a discovery cohort. All discovery cohort repertoires had been generated using a single sequencing platform. HLA typing included class I and class II loci at four-digit resolution. The number of donors typed differed by locus, with roughly 629-640 for A, B, C, DRB1 and DQB1, more than 500 for DQA1, 600 to 610 for DPA1, and under 490 for DPB1. Because of strong linkage in the cohort, roughly five DR-DQ haplotypes were treated as single units for association and clustering. Among 300 to 500 genotyped donors of the cohort, an average of about 240,000 unique TCR beta nucleotide sequences was sequenced per donor, of which roughly 18% were non-productive. Points the paper makes about the study in general: An association between a missense DCLRE1C variant and V-gene and J-gene trimming of TCR beta chains was found in a later genetic analysis and replicated in an independent cohort. Linkage disequilibrium might explain the correlated functional status among segregating V segments, but an unknown experimental factor could not be ruled out. Most TCR sequences were seen in very few donors, while some public TCRs were found in many individuals. When HLA alleles, especially DR and DQ, strongly co-occurred, attributing TCR associations to individual alleles was difficult. The presence/absence analyses assumed that sequencing depth was roughly uniform across donors, and that assumption may not be true. The authors suggested that the approach could potentially be generalized to other disease states and immunological phenotypes. Several of the top co-occurrence clusters appeared to be linked to parvovirus B19, influenza, CMV and Epstein-Barr virus, according to a later analysis. In a later analysis, most CMV-associated TCR beta chains were found to appear HLA-restricted, with HLA associations seemingly driven largely by CMV exposure. A further reported finding was that TCR beta sequences accurately predicted the HLA-A and HLA-B alleles for most subjects in the first cohort. In a later analysis, HLA-associated TCR beta chains were found to be more clonally expanded and to have lower generation probabilities than equally common non-associated chains. HLA typing was unavailable for some donors at each locus, so association tests used only the typed subset. In an earlier analysis of some 500 of the donors, most TCR beta V segments appeared in productive rearrangements about 90% or about 30% of the time, broadly matching IMGT annotations. Because counts were too low, some 17 rarely observed V segments, including chromosome 9 orphons, were excluded from the earlier analysis of 587 of the donors. A group of highly shared sequence variants was considered likely to be a technical artifact of the sequencing pipeline. CMV serostatus was the only immune exposure information available for the cohort. The classifier was reported to diagnose cytomegalovirus status with high specificity and sensitivity in both the original and validation cohorts. In a later analysis, about 16,000 TCR beta sequences were associated with specific HLA alleles at a false discovery rate of 0.05. According to a later genetic analysis, donors in an Asian-associated ancestry cluster had fewer N-insertions in productive TCRs than the approximately 700-donor mean. In a later analysis, TCR association rates were found to vary across HLA loci, with the most associated TCRs seen for DRB1 alleles and the fewest for HLA-C alleles. Some IMGT-functional V segments, including TRBV6-2 and TRBV6-3, could not be distinguished by the 87-base-pair reads and were therefore excluded. In the study, some 160 TCR beta chains were listed as associated with cytomegalovirus. A few of the identified cytomegalovirus-associated TCR beta chains were confirmed in vitro to be specific for cytomegalovirus antigens. This cohort had only TCR beta chains sequenced, and the lack of alpha or paired-chain data limited which features could be detected.

The receptor was isolated from a boy younger than 10 in good health and CMV-seronegative. Recombination linked TRBV7-6 to TRBJ2-3; a stretch of 10 junction bases matches TRBD2. Material: PBMCs. This receptor carries the CDR3 CASSSGRVRTDTQYF. The nucleotide sequence is given as TGTGCCAGCTCCAGCGGGAGGGTGCGCACAGATACGCAGTATTTT.